This is a list of T cell receptor beta chains from one sample in a study of blood T cells in healthy people across ages. TCRdb reprocessed the 5' RACE reads with MiXCR, giving one entry per CDR3 protein. The profile shows over 1,500,000 distinct CDR3 sequences, around 42% of them singletons. The sample taken for sequencing was blood. The receptors here all came from a human donor in good health. CDR3s include the opening cysteine and the closing phenylalanine or tryptophan. A D gene is named only where the DNA matches it firmly. The listing skips clone size in some rows; elsewhere it reads once, few, many or a size class.

>TRBV6-5|.|.|TRBJ2-7
TGTGCCAGCAGTTACGTAGGCACCGGCGAGCAGTACTTC
CASSYVGTGEQYF
>TRBV6-2/TRBV6-3|few|TRBD2|TRBJ2-5
TGTGCCAGCAGTTACTCGCGGACTAGCGGTCGGTACCAAGAGACCCAGTACTTC
CASSYSRTSGRYQETQYF
>TRBV18|few|.|TRBJ1-1
TGTGCCAGCTCTCCCGGGCCCGGGGACACTGAAGCTTTCTTT
CASSPGPGDTEAFF
>TRBV5-1|few|.|TRBJ1-5
TGCGCCAGCAGCTCCAGACCGAGGGGCCCCCTCCAGCCCCAGCATTTT
CASSSRPRGPLQPQHF
>TRBV20-1|few|.|TRBJ2-6
TGCAGTGCTAACAGGCCTGGGGCCAACGTCCTGACTTTC
CSANRPGANVLTF
>TRBV12-3/TRBV12-4|.|TRBD1|TRBJ1-2
TGTGCCAGCGCTGGGATGGACAGGCAACTATATGGCTACACCTTC
CASAGMDRQLYGYTF
>TRBV20-1|few|.|TRBJ2-7
TGCAGTGCCGCAACTCATAAGCTCTCCTACGAGCAGTACTTC
CSAATHKLSYEQYF
>TRBV5-1|.|.|TRBJ2-5
TGCGCCAGCAGCGCAGTACCCTCCGGGAGCCAAGAGACCCAGTACTTC
CASSAVPSGSQETQYF
>TRBV4-3|.|.|TRBJ1-1
TGCGCCAGCAGCCAAGAGCCACAGCGAGGCACTGAAGCTTTCTTT
CASSQEPQRGTEAFF
>TRBV12-3/TRBV12-4|.|TRBD1|TRBJ2-2
TGTGCCAGCAGTTCTCGGGACAGGGCCAGGGGGGAGCTGTTTTTT
CASSSRDRARGELFF
>TRBV20-1|.|.|TRBJ1-2
TGCAGTGCTAAAGAAGGAGGGGCTGGTGGCTACACCTTC
CSAKEGGAGGYTF
>TRBV20-1|many|TRBD2|TRBJ2-3
TGCAGTGGGACTAGCGGCACAGATACGCAGTATTTT
CSGTSGTDTQYF
>TRBV6-2/TRBV6-3|few|.|TRBJ2-3
TGTGCCAGCAGTCCAAAAAGACTGCTATGGGATACGCAGTATTTT
CASSPKRLLWDTQYF
>TRBV7-2|few|.|TRBJ2-7
TGTGCCAGCAGCCCACAGGGCATGGGCTACGAGCAGTACTTC
CASSPQGMGYEQYF
>TRBV28|.|.|TRBJ2-1
TGTGCCAGCAGAGGCGCCCAGGTGGATGAGCAGTTCTTC
CASRGAQVDEQFF
>TRBV7-9|.|TRBD1|TRBJ1-2
TGTGCCAGCAGCTCCTTCCAGGGGGCGGTTGGCTACACCTTC
CASSSFQGAVGYTF
>TRBV18|.|.|TRBJ2-7
TGTGCCAGCTCACCACCTGCCGTTCCAGCCTACGAGCAGTACTTC
CASSPPAVPAYEQYF
>TRBV15|.|.|TRBJ2-1
TGTGCCACCAGCAGAGGAAGGGATCTAGGGCAGTTCTTC
CATSRGRDLGQFF
>TRBV29-1|many|TRBD2|TRBJ2-5
TGCAGCGTTGATGCGGGGGGGGGAGAGACCCAGTACTTC
CSVDAGGGETQYF
>TRBV29-1|few|TRBD1|TRBJ2-7
TGCAGCGTTGAGGGTAGGGGGCCCTCCTACGAGCAGTACTTC
CSVEGRGPSYEQYF
>TRBV12-3/TRBV12-4|.|.|TRBJ1-5
TGTGCCAGCAGGGAGACCCGAAATCAGCCCCAGCATTTT
CASRETRNQPQHF
>TRBV7-9|.|TRBD1|TRBJ1-2
TGTGCCAGCAGCTCCGAACACAGGGGAAGTGGCTACACCTTC
CASSSEHRGSGYTF
>TRBV20-1|.|.|TRBJ1-2
TGTAGTGCTCCTATGACACAAACCTATGGCTACACCTTC
CSAPMTQTYGYTF
>TRBV12-3/TRBV12-4|.|.|TRBJ1-1
TGTGCCAGCAGTTTAGTAGGGATGGGAACTGAAGCTTTCTTT
CASSLVGMGTEAFF
>TRBV11-1|few|.|TRBJ2-5
TGTGCCAGCAGCCACCGTAGGGATATCCAAGAGACCCAGTACTTC
CASSHRRDIQETQYF
>TRBV6-2/TRBV6-3|few|.|TRBJ2-3
TGTGCCAGCAAGACACGCACAGATACGCAGTATTTT
CASKTRTDTQYF
>TRBV7-3|.|.|TRBJ1-1
TGTACCAGCAGCGTTCATGACGGACAGTACACTGAAGCTTTCTTT
CTSSVHDGQYTEAFF
>TRBV28|few|TRBD1|TRBJ2-7
TGTGCCAGCAGTTCGACAGGGATGACCTACGAGCAGTACTTC
CASSSTGMTYEQYF
>TRBV20-1|few|.|TRBJ2-4
TGCAGTGCTCCAAACAGGGAGTTAGCCAAAAACATTCAGTACTTC
CSAPNRELAKNIQYF
>TRBV12-3/TRBV12-4|many|.|TRBJ1-2
TGTGCCAGCAGTCCGGACGGCCTAAGAGGCTACACCTTC
CASSPDGLRGYTF
>TRBV2|.|TRBD1|TRBJ1-1
TGTGCCAGCAGTACCCCGGGACAGGGCACTGAAGCTTTCTTT
CASSTPGQGTEAFF
>TRBV7-7|.|.|TRBJ2-2
TGTGCTAGCAGCTTAGTGGAGTCCGGGGAGCGGTTTTTT
CASSLVESGERFF
>TRBV5-6|few|.|TRBJ1-5
TGTGCCAGCAGCTTGGAGGGGATGCCCCAGCATTTT
CASSLEGMPQHF
>TRBV29-1|.|.|TRBJ1-1
TGCAGCGTGGTCAGGGTATCGGACACTGAAGCTTTCTTT
CSVVRVSDTEAFF
>TRBV6-4|.|TRBD1|TRBJ1-2
TGTGCCAGCCGAACCTTATCGACAGGGGTTGGTGGCTACACCTTC
CASRTLSTGVGGYTF
>TRBV7-9|few|.|TRBJ1-4
TGTGCCAGCAGCCCTCGAGACAGTGAAAAACTGTTTTTT
CASSPRDSEKLFF
>TRBV7-2|few|TRBD2|TRBJ2-1
TGTGCCAGCAGCCTAACTAGCGGGGGGCGGGGCTACAATGAGCAGTTCTTC
CASSLTSGGRGYNEQFF
>TRBV4-1|.|.|TRBJ1-1
TGCGCCAGCAGCCAAGATCCCGGGGGGATGTACACTGAAGCTTTCTTT
CASSQDPGGMYTEAFF
>TRBV15|few|.|TRBJ2-1
TGTGCCACCAGCAAAGAGACAGCCGCCTACAATGAGCAGTTCTTC
CATSKETAAYNEQFF
>TRBV6-2/TRBV6-3|.|.|TRBJ2-3
TGTGCCAGCAGTGGATTCGGGGGGCCCACAGATACGCAGTATTTT
CASSGFGGPTDTQYF
>TRBV5-1|.|TRBD1|TRBJ2-7
TGCGCCAGCAGCGTATCGACAGGGGGATCCTACGAGCAGTACTTC
CASSVSTGGSYEQYF
>TRBV11-3|.|TRBD1|TRBJ2-1
TGTGCCAGCAGACGGGGGACAGGGGAGTACGATGAGCAGTTCTTC
CASRRGTGEYDEQFF
>TRBV7-2|.|.|TRBJ2-1
TGTGCCAGCAGCTTAGAGGACGAGGGGAATGAGCAGTTCTTC
CASSLEDEGNEQFF
>TRBV29-1|.|TRBD2|TRBJ2-5
TGCAGCACTGGGGGGACTAGACAAGAGACCCAGTACTTC
CSTGGTRQETQYF
>TRBV20-1|few|.|TRBJ1-4
TGCAGTGCTAGAACGGCAGGGAATAATGAAAAACTGTTTTTT
CSARTAGNNEKLFF
>TRBV11-2|.|TRBD2|TRBJ2-3
TGTGCCAGCAGCTTAGTTATCCTAGCGGGCACAGATACGCAGTATTTT
CASSLVILAGTDTQYF
>TRBV7-2|.|TRBD2|TRBJ2-7
TGTGCCAGCAGCTTAGCGACTAGCGGGCTGCAGTACTTC
CASSLATSGLQYF
>TRBV9|.|.|TRBJ1-2
TGTGCCAGCAGCGTAGTTTCTTATTTTGGGGCTGGCTACACCTTC
CASSVVSYFGAGYTF
>TRBV5-1|.|TRBD1|TRBJ1-5
TGCGCCAGCAGCTTGACAGGGGATCTGGGCAATCAGCCCCAGCATTTT
CASSLTGDLGNQPQHF
>TRBV9|few|.|TRBJ2-5
TGTGCCAGCAGCGCGACAGGCATCCAAGAGACCCAGTACTTC
CASSATGIQETQYF
>TRBV29-1|.|.|TRBJ2-6
TGCAGCGTCACCCACGGCTCTGGGGCCAACGTCCGGACTTTC
CSVTHGSGANVRTF
>TRBV24-1|.|.|TRBJ2-5
TGTGCCACCAGCGGATCGACAGTGGCCAACGGAGAGACCCAGTACTTC
CATSGSTVANGETQYF